This T cell receptor (beta chain) was retrieved from a study of T cell responses to AZD1222 COVID-19 vaccine. Study observations and caveats: Donors were mostly white British, more females; clonal diversity possibly underestimated. Baseline serostatus was positive in only five to seven AZD1222 recipients.

The CDR3 runs 16 residues. After removal of 0 bases from V and 5 bases from J, the junction contained 6 bases not matched to a gene. Germline CDR1 reads MNHEY; CDR2 reads SVGEGT. Using immunoSEQ multiplex PCR, the repertoire was profiled, and TCRdb retains in-frame clones only, with some absent. The sample includes over 85,000 clones, about 89% of them seen just once. On this clone: The antigen remains undetermined.

The material sequenced was peripheral blood, taken on day 0 of AZD1222 vaccination. This TCR derives from an adult in good health. This chain uses TRBV6-2 or TRBV6-3 with TRBJ2-5; TRBD1 aligns across 10 bases. CDR3: CASSYSGTGVSETQYF. The CDR3 DNA reads as TGTGCCAGCAGTTACTCCGGGACAGGGGTGAGCGAGACCCAGTACTTC.